Below, 25 T cell receptor beta chains from the same sample are listed, as sequenced in a study of T cells after posttransplantation cyclophosphamide. The naive gate required viable CD3+CD4+ or CD3+CD8+ cells with CCR7+CD45RA+CD45RO-CD95-CD27+CD28+ phenotype. Here immunoSEQ multiplex PCR was the method, and the copy in TCRdb shows in-frame clones only, minus some. Of under 40,000 clones in the sample, roughly 90% were seen once. The sequencing input was naive CD4+ T cells sorted from blood. These TCRs come from a man aged 25 to 40 in good health and a related stem cell transplant donor.

As concerns this clone: Because the CDR3 is missing its conserved closing phenylalanine or tryptophan, this is likely a read error. The rearrangement links TRBV7-9 to TRBJ1-1; the match to TRBD1 covers 8 bases. Germline CDR1 reads SEHNR; CDR2 reads FQNEAQ (reference sequence). This CDR3 comprises 14 residues. Unmatched junction bases numbered 9, after V lost 5 bases and J lost 7 bases. CDR3 DNA sequence: TGTGCCAGCAGCCGGGACAGGTCGGTCCTTGAAGCTTTCCTT. Protein: CASSRDRSVLEAFL.

This clone was detected only a few times. The rearrangement joins TRBV6-1 to TRBJ1-4; 7 bases match TRBD1. The CDR3 covers 13 residues. In germline, CDR1 is MNHNS, CDR2 SASEGT. J gave up 4 bases and V 6 bases, and 2 bases lay outside the gene matches. The CDR3: CASRGTVNEKLFF. The DNA for the CDR3 is TGTGCCAGCAGGGGGACAGTTAATGAAAAACTGTTTTTT.

V and J are TRBV5-4 and TRBJ2-4; D perhaps matches TRBD2 (6 bases). CDR3 length: 14 amino acids. Germline V gene sequence: CDR1 SGHNT, CDR2 YYREEE (reference sequence). V shed 4 bases and J shed 8 bases, with 16 bases lying between them. The DNA for the CDR3 is TGTGCCAGCAGCCGTCCCAGGGAGGAAGACATTCAGTACTTC. It is translated as CASSRPREEDIQYF.

The chain is built from TRBV5-4 and TRBJ1-1; D remains unclear. Deletions cut 0 bases from V and 4 bases from J, with 10 bases between. The CDR3 has 14 residues. Germline V gives CDR1 SGHNT, CDR2 YYREEE (reference sequence). The CDR3 loop is CASSLDPRGTEAFF. The CDR3 nucleotides are TGTGCCAGCAGCTTGGATCCCCGGGGCACTGAAGCTTTCTTT.

This clone turned up a few times. This chain links TRBV19 with TRBJ1-4; D unclear. Germline V CDR1 and CDR2: LNHDA, SQIVND (reference sequence). This CDR3 has 15 residues. V shed 3 bases and J shed 8 bases, with 16 bases lying between them. CDR3 sequence reads: CASSIAGGQVEKLFF. The CDR3, as DNA: TGTGCCAGTAGTATTGCGGGAGGTCAAGTCGAAAAACTGTTTTTT.

The rearrangement joins TRBV19 to TRBJ2-3, with 8 bases matching TRBD2. Germline loops: CDR1 LNHDA, CDR2 SQIVND (reference sequence). This CDR3 is built from 16 residues. The junction had 5 bases not matched to a gene; V was cut back by 1 base and J by 2 bases. CDR3 DNA sequence: TGTGCCAGTAGTATAGCGGGGGGGGGTTTCACAGATACGCAGTATTTT. The encoded protein is CASSIAGGGFTDTQYF.

The chain carries TRBV10-3 and TRBJ2-7; 9 nucleotides agree with TRBD1. J gave up 6 bases and V 0 bases, and 9 bases lay outside the gene matches. Germline V gene data show CDR1 as ENHRY and CDR2 as SYGVKD. The CDR3 runs 16 residues. CDR3 amino acids: CAISESRGQGTSEQYF. DNA of the CDR3: TGTGCCATCAGTGAGTCGAGGGGACAGGGAACCTCCGAGCAGTACTTC.

The chain is built from TRBV7-3 and TRBJ2-1, with D possibly matching TRBD2 (7 bases). This CDR3 has 16 residues. V was shortened by 5 bases and J by 8 bases, with 22 bases between the two germline ends. Per the germline V gene, CDR1 is SGHTA and CDR2 is FQGTGA. CDR3 bases: TGTGCCAGCAGCGCTGGGGGGGGCCCCCCCTATGATGAGCAGTTCTTC. Translation: CASSAGGGPPYDEQFF.

The chain joins TRBV6-1 to TRBJ2-7; 9 nucleotides align to TRBD1. The V and J ends lost 4 bases and 1 base, in that order; junction bases with no gene match: 14. Germline values: CDR1 MNHNS, CDR2 SASEGT. The length of the CDR3 is 18 residues. The CDR3 DNA reads TGTGCCAGCAGTGCACGGGGGCGGGACAGGGTCTTATCCTACGAGCAGTACTTC. Translated: CASSARGRDRVLSYEQYF.

The chain recombines TRBV6-1 with TRBJ2-2; 8 bases agree with TRBD2. With V trimmed by 5 bases and J by 8 bases, 7 bases remained unmatched. Germline V gene data show CDR1 as MNHNS and CDR2 as SASEGT. CDR3 length: 14 amino acids. Written as DNA, the CDR3 is TGTGCCAGCAGTCGGACTAGCCCCAGAGGGGAGCTGTTTTTT. This encodes CASSRTSPRGELFF.

This chain links TRBV7-2 with TRBJ2-5, with D tentatively TRBD2 (5 bases). V was clipped by 5 bases and J by 5 bases, with 15 bases between them. This CDR3 has 14 residues. The germline V gene encodes CDR1 SGHTA and CDR2 FQGNSA. The CDR3 loop is CASSARLLGETQYF. CDR3 nucleotides: TGTGCCAGCAGCGCTCGACTATTAGGGGAGACCCAGTACTTC.

The J gene is TRBJ2-3, the V gene TRBV7-9; no clear D. This CDR3 is 15 amino acids long. The germline CDR1 and CDR2 sequences are SEHNR and FQNEAQ (reference sequence). V lost 3 bases, J lost 4 bases, and 14 bases lay in between. The DNA for the CDR3 is TGTGCCAGCAGCTTTTCGTCTCCGGAGCCAGATACGCAGTATTTT. This gives the protein CASSFSSPEPDTQYF.

The chain links TRBV5-3 to TRBJ2-5; 9 positions agree with TRBD2. TRBV5-3 is sorted into the ORF group, with uncertain function. V trimming: 9 bases; J trimming: 2 bases; junction bases outside the gene matches: 14. CDR3 length: 16 residues. CDR3 DNA: TGTGCCACCTTCCTGGAGACTAGCGGAATACAAGAGACCCAGTACTTC. The encoded protein is CATFLETSGIQETQYF.

This sequence joins TRBV9 and TRBJ2-7; 10 nucleotides agree with TRBD1. Germline lookup yields CDR1 SGDLS and CDR2 YYNGEE. This CDR3 is built from 14 residues. V lost 0 bases, J lost 9 bases, and 6 bases stayed unmatched. For the CDR3, the DNA is TGTGCCAGCAGCGTAGCTACGGACAGGGGGGTGCAGTACTTC. Protein product: CASSVATDRGVQYF.

The J gene is TRBJ1-5, the V gene TRBV11-2; D is unresolved. V was pared by 5 bases and J by 6 bases, with 17 bases between. CDR1 SGHAT and CDR2 FQNNGV come from the germline V gene. The length of the CDR3 is 15 residues. The CDR3 sequence: CASSQEAGGAQPQHF. CDR3 DNA: TGTGCCAGCAGCCAGGAGGCAGGAGGAGCTCAGCCCCAGCATTTT. The full variable domain, its missing parts supplied by reference TRBV11-2 and TRBJ1-5, is EAGVAQSPRYKIIEKRQSVAFWCNPISGHATLYWYQQILGQGPKLLIQFQNNGVVDDSQLPKDRFSAERLKGVDSTLKIQPAKLEDSAVYLCASSQEAGGAQPQHFGDGTRLSIL.

This chain connects TRBV7-9 to TRBJ2-3, with a possible D match to TRBD1 (6 bases). Trimming took off 3 bases at V and 2 bases at J, with 9 bases between the two ends. This CDR3 contains 14 residues. From germline, CDR1 is SEHNR and CDR2 FQNEAQ (reference sequence). The CDR3 DNA reads as TGTGCCAGCAGCTTCGGACAGTACACAGATACGCAGTATTTT. Translation gives CASSFGQYTDTQYF.

The rearrangement links TRBV19 to TRBJ2-7, with D tentatively TRBD2 (6 bases). Germline V gene lookup returns CDR1 LNHDA and CDR2 SQIVND (reference sequence). V shed 1 base and J shed 0 bases, with 10 bases lying between them. The CDR3 spans 15 residues. CDR3 in DNA: TGTGCCAGTAGTATAGCCGGGACTCACTCCTACGAGCAGTACTTC. Amino acids: CASSIAGTHSYEQYF.

The V gene is TRBV19, the J gene TRBJ1-2, with a tentative D call TRBD1 (5 bases). The V gene lost 5 bases and the J gene lost 2 bases, with 12 bases spanning the gap. Per germline, CDR1 LNHDA and CDR2 SQIVND (reference sequence). CDR3 length equals 14 residues. The CDR3 bases are TGTGCCAGTAGTGGCAGGGTGATCAACTATGGCTACACCTTC. Translation gives CASSGRVINYGYTF.

The V call is TRBV5-6, the J call TRBJ2-2; D is possibly TRBD1 (6 bases). There are 18 residues in the CDR3. In germline, CDR1 is SGHDT, CDR2 YYEEEE. V shed 4 bases and J shed 4 bases, with 23 bases lying between them. The CDR3 is CASSPETGRLSLTGELFF. The CDR3 DNA follows: TGTGCCAGCAGCCCGGAGACAGGTCGACTTTCTCTCACCGGGGAGCTGTTTTTT. Filled out from reference TRBV5-6 and TRBJ2-2, the complete variable domain reads DAGVTQSPTHLIKTRGQQVTLRCSPKSGHDTVSWYQQALGQGPQFIFQYYEEEERQRGNFPDRFSGHQFPNYSSELNVNALLLGDSALYLCASSPETGRLSLTGELFFGEGSRLTVL.

The rearrangement joins TRBV5-1 to TRBJ2-1; 7 nucleotides match TRBD1. The length of the CDR3 is 14 residues. CDR1 is SGHRS, CDR2 YFSETQ, per germline. The junction had 6 bases not matched to a gene; V was cut back by 5 bases and J by 4 bases. Here the CDR3 reads CASSSPGQYNEQFF. The DNA of the CDR3 is TGCGCCAGCAGTTCACCGGGACAGTACAATGAGCAGTTCTTC.

The CDR3 loop reads CASSERQGTGYTF. The CDR3 nucleotides read TGTGCCAGCAGTGAGCGCCAGGGAACAGGCTACACCTTC. This rearrangement joins TRBV25-1 to TRBJ1-2; tentatively, D is TRBD1 (5 bases). V was trimmed by 3 bases and J by 8 bases, leaving 13 bases between them. The CDR3 has 13 residues. Germline V lookup: CDR1 MGHDK, CDR2 SYGVNS.

This clone was seen just once. For the CDR3, the DNA is TGTGCCAGCAGCTCCTTAAAGTGGAGACAGGGCCTCTACGAGCAGTACTTC. Translating it yields CASSSLKWRQGLYEQYF. V usage is TRBV21-1 and J usage is TRBJ2-7; the tabulated D call, TRBD1, remains unverified against the DNA. TRBV21-1 is classified as a pseudogene. The CDR3 contains 17 residues.

This clone was counted once. V and J are TRBV19 and TRBJ2-7, with 7 bases lining up with TRBD1. Germline CDR1 LNHDA, CDR2 SQIVND (reference sequence). V lost 2 bases and J lost 6; bases outside the gene matches: 13. The CDR3 has 16 residues. CDR3 sequence: CASSINFSAGGGEQYF. The CDR3 DNA reads as TGTGCCAGTAGTATAAATTTCTCGGCAGGGGGTGGCGAGCAGTACTTC.

The V and J genes are TRBV11-3 and TRBJ2-2; a possible D gene is TRBD2 (5 bases). V was pared by 5 bases and J by 7 bases, with 11 bases between. Germline CDR1 reads SGHNT; CDR2 reads YENEEA. CDR3 length: 13 amino acids. The CDR3 DNA sequence: TGTGCCAGCAGCCCATCCGGGGTCGGGGAGCTGTTTTTT. Its translation: CASSPSGVGELFF.

V gene TRBV19 combines with J gene TRBJ1-5, with 9 bases that match TRBD1. The V segment lost 6 bases and the J segment 3 bases; nucleotides outside the gene matches: 3. This CDR3 has 14 amino acids. Germline CDR1 LNHDA, CDR2 SQIVND (reference sequence). This CDR3 is CASSTGGINQPQHF. In nucleotides, the CDR3 is TGTGCCAGTAGCACAGGGGGCATCAATCAGCCCCAGCATTTT.